The 10 T cell receptor beta chains listed next were all sequenced from one sample in a study of CXCR3-negative and CXCR3-positive naive CD8 T cells. TRB cDNA libraries were made by UMI-labeled 5' RACE. TCRdb re-called the 5' RACE reads and catalogs CDR3 proteins one per entry, DNA excluded. The data include over 100,000 distinct CDR3 sequences; the top ten clones carry approximately 0.29%. Sequenced material: naive CXCR3- CD8+ T cells from blood. Subset here: CD45RO-CCR7+CD27+CD95- naive CD8+ T cells lacking CXCR3 (TNR3-). The receptor source for this set is a human donor in good health. Some clones in this sample may be carry-over from other donors' samples.

The chain is built from TRBV15 and TRBJ1-1; TCRdb proposes TRBD1, but this gene call is untestable without DNA. This CDR3 is 16 amino acids long. CDR1 is LNHNV, CDR2 YYDKDF, per germline (reference sequence). The CDR3: CDTSRELGGPNTEAFF.

The chain links TRBV5-6 to TRBJ2-7; without DNA, the TCRdb call of TRBD1 cannot be checked. The CDR3 has 15 residues. CDR1 and CDR2 from the germline V gene are SGHDT and YYEEEE. This chain's CDR3 is CASSDGITTHYEQYF.

The rearrangement joins TRBV7-9 to TRBJ1-3. The germline gives CDR1 SEHNR, CDR2 FQNEAQ (reference sequence). CDR3 length: 20 residues. Here the CDR3 reads CASSLQRWRGRLSSGNTIYF. The variable domain in full, completed from reference TRBV7-9 and TRBJ1-3, reads DTGVSQNPRHKITKRGQNVTFRCDPISEHNRLYWYRQTLGQGPEFLTYFQNEAQLEKSRLLSDRFSAERPKGSFSTLEIQRTEQGDSAMYLCASSLQRWRGRLSSGNTIYFGEGSWLTVV.

The rearrangement joins TRBV29-1 to TRBJ2-2. This CDR3 is 15 amino acids long. Germline CDR1 and CDR2: SQVTM and ANQGSEA. The CDR3 protein is CSVSNRPSNTGELFF.

The rearrangement uses TRBV25-1 and TRBJ2-4. Germline V gene sequence: CDR1 MGHDK, CDR2 SYGVNS. CDR3 length: 14 amino acids. The CDR3: CASSGLYTKNIQYF. The entire variable domain, with the rest obtained from reference TRBV25-1 and TRBJ2-4, is as follows: EADIYQTPRYLVIGTGKKITLECSQTMGHDKMYWYQQDPGMELHLIHYSYGVNSTEKGDLSSESTVSRIRTEHFPLTLESARPSHTSQYLCASSGLYTKNIQYFGAGTRLSVL.

The genes are TRBV29-1 and TRBJ2-1; TCRdb's D call of TRBD1 is untestable without DNA. CDR3 size: 15 residues. Germline V gene sequence: CDR1 SQVTM, CDR2 ANQGSEA. The CDR3 sequence is CSVPGGTGLYNEQFF.

This sequence joins TRBV6-5 and TRBJ2-7. The V gene's germline CDR1 is MNHEY and CDR2 SVGAGI. This CDR3 contains 15 residues. The CDR3 region is CASSYSWESSYEQYF.

This sequence joins TRBV5-1 and TRBJ1-2; as DNA is missing, the TRBD1 call by TCRdb cannot be tested. The length of the CDR3 is 15 residues. Germline V gene lookup returns CDR1 SGHRS and CDR2 YFSETQ. CDR3: CASSDRDRGHNGYTF.

This chain uses TRBV12-3 or TRBV12-4 with TRBJ2-7; the D gene TCRdb calls, TRBD1, cannot be checked with no DNA. There are 16 residues in the CDR3. Here the CDR3 reads CASSSPLKGGTYEQYF.

This chain uses TRBV9 with TRBJ2-2; the D call from TCRdb, TRBD1, cannot be confirmed without DNA. This CDR3 spans 19 amino acids. Germline V gene sequence: CDR1 SGDLS, CDR2 YYNGEE. CDR3 protein: CASSPRDGSPLENTGELFF.